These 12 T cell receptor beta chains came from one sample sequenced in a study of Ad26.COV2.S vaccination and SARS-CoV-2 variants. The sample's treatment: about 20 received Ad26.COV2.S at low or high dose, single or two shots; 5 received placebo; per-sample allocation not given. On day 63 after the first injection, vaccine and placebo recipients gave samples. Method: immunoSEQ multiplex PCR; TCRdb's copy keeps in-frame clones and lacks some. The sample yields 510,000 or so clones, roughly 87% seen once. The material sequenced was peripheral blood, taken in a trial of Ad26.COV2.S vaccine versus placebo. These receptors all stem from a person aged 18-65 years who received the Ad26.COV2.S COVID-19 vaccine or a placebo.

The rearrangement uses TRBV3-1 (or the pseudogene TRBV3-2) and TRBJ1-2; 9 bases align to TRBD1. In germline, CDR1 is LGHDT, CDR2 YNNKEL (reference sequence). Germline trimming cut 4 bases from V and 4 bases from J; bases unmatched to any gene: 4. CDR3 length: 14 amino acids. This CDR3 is CASSRGQGAYGYTF. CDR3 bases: TGTGCCAGCAGCCGGGGACAGGGAGCCTATGGCTACACCTTC.

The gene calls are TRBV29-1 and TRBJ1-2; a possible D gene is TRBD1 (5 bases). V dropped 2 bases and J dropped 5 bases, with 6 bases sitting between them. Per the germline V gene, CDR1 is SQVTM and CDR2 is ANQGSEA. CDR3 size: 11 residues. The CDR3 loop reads CSVEQGYGYTF. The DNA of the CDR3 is TGCAGCGTTGAACAGGGATATGGCTACACCTTC.

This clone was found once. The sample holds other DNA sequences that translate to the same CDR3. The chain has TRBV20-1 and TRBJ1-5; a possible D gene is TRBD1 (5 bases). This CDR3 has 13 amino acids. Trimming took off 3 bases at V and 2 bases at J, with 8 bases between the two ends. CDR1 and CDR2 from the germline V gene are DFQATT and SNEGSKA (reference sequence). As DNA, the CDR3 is TGCAGTGCTAGTTCGGGGGGCAATCAGCCCCAGCATTTT. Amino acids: CSASSGGNQPQHF.

This chain's CDR3 is CASRDHYGYTF. The CDR3 region has the DNA TGTGCCAGCAGGGATCACTATGGCTACACCTTC. The V gene is TRBV28, the J gene TRBJ1-2; no firm D call. V lost 6 bases and J 3 bases, leaving 5 bases between the germline ends. The CDR3 spans 11 residues. Germline V gene data show CDR1 as MDHEN and CDR2 as SYDVKM.

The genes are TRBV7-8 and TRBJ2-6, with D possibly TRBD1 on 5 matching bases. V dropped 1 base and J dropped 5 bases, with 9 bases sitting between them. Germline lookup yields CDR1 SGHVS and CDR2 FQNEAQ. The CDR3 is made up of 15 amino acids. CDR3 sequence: CASSLVRGRANVLTF. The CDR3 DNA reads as TGTGCCAGCAGCTTAGTAAGGGGCCGGGCCAACGTCCTGACTTTC.

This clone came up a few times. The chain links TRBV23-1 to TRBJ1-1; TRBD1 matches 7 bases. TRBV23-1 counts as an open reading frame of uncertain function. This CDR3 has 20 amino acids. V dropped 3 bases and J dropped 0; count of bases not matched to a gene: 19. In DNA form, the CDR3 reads TGCGCCAGCAGTCAGGGCGGGACAGCCCCTCTCGGGCCTATGAACACTGAAGCTTTCTTT. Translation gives CASSQGGTAPLGPMNTEAFF.

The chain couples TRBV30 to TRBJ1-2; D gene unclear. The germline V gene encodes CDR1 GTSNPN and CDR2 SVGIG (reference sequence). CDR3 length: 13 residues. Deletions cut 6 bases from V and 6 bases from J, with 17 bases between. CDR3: CACLLELRNGYTF. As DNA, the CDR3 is TGTGCCTGCCTCCTAGAGTTACGGAATGGCTACACCTTC. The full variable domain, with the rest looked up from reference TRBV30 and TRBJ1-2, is SQTIHQWPATLVQPVGSPLSLECTVEGTSNPNLYWYRQAAGRGLQLLFYSVGIGQISSEVPQNLSASRPQDRQFILSSKKLLLSDSGFYLCACLLELRNGYTFGSGTRLTVV.

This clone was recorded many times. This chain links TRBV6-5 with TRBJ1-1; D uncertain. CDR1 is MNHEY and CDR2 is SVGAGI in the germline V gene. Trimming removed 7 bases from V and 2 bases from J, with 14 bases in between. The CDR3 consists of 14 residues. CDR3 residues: CASKELGINTEAFF. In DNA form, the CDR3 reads TGTGCCAGCAAGGAGTTAGGGATCAACACTGAAGCTTTCTTT.

CDR3 DNA: TGTGCCAGCAGCCCCCACCCTAGCGGGAGTTTCGAGCAGTACTTC. It specifies CASSPHPSGSFEQYF. The chain uses TRBV12-1 and TRBJ2-7; the table's D call, TRBD2, was not checked against the DNA. TRBV12-1 is flagged as a pseudogene. This CDR3 has 15 residues.

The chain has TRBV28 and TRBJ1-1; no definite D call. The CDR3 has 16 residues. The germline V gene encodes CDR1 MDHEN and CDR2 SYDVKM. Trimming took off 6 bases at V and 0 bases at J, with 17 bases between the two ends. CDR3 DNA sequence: TGTGCCAGCAGAAACACGGAACCCCCCATGAACACTGAAGCTTTCTTT. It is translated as CASRNTEPPMNTEAFF.

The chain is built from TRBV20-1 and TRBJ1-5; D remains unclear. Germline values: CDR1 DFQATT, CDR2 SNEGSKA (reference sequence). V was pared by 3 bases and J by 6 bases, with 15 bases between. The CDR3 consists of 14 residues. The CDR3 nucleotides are TGCAGTGCTAGTTCCCTGGGCGCGGGTCAGCCCCAGCATTTT. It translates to CSASSLGAGQPQHF.

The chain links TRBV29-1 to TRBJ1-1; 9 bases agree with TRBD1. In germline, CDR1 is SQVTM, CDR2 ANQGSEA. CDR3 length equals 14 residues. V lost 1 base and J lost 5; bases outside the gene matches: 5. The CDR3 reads CSVEGFDRGTEAFF. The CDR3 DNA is TGCAGCGTTGAAGGCTTCGACAGGGGGACTGAAGCTTTCTTT.